This is a list of T cell receptor beta chains from one sample in a study of T cell repertoires in cytomegalovirus infection. In TCRdb, the reads were re-called with MiXCR into one record per CDR3 protein. Of roughly 720,000 distinct CDR3 sequences listed, about 40% were seen once; the top ten hold around 2.8%. The sequencing input was PBMCs. The receptors shown here come from a human donor in good health (CMV status not recorded). Some clones in this sample may be carry-over from other donors' samples. CDR3s include the opening cysteine and the closing phenylalanine or tryptophan.

TRBV19,TRBJ2-2,CASREAGGRSTGELFF
TRBV7-6,TRBJ2-7,CASSLVGDSTYEQYF
TRBV7-4,TRBJ1-2,CASSPADRINYGYTF
TRBV7-2,TRBJ2-2,CASSLGAGTNTGELFF
TRBV28,TRBJ2-2,CASRYPGHTIELANTGELFF
TRBV7-9,TRBJ2-1,CASSLRLGTLNNEQFF
TRBV12-3/TRBV12-4,TRBJ1-6,CASSFNPGVYNSPLHF
TRBV12-3/TRBV12-4,TRBJ1-5,CASSSNSNSNQPQHF
TRBV27,TRBJ1-3,CASSRKGASSGNTIYF
TRBV7-2,TRBJ1-1,CARSLGISGAKGAEAFF
TRBV15,TRBJ2-7,CATGQFGYEQYF
TRBV4-1,TRBJ1-2,CASSQDPGGSSYGYTF
TRBV20-1,TRBJ1-1,CSAPYREAAFF
TRBV5-4,TRBJ2-1,CASSFETGVGDNEQFF
TRBV7-8,TRBJ2-1,CASSLRWAKVNNEQFF
TRBV9,TRBJ1-2,CASSVLGTSYGYTF
TRBV28,TRBJ2-1,CASDTGRYNEQFF
TRBV25-1,TRBJ1-5,CASSPGGRGNQPQHF
TRBV18,TRBJ1-5,CASSPGGQGAGNQPQHF
TRBV30,TRBJ2-5,CAWSSGVGAIQETQYF
TRBV20-1,TRBJ2-2,CSAMGRNTGELFF
TRBV28,TRBJ1-1,CASSTRQKRPFF
TRBV5-4,TRBJ1-6,CASSLWGMSQGNNSPLHF